This is a list of T cell receptor beta chains from one sample in a study of cytomegalovirus exposure and HLA in healthy donors. Here immunoSEQ multiplex PCR was the method, and the copy in TCRdb shows in-frame clones only, minus some. The repertoire holds 150,000 to 200,000 clones, 80% to 90% seen once, with about 10% in the top ten. Sample: PBMCs. All receptors derive from a man between 18 and 35 years old in good health and CMV-seropositive. The CDR3 runs from the conserved cysteine through the conserved F or W. The D gene is left open where the match is weak. Clone sizes are given selectively: once, few, many, or a class where the clone is expanded.

TRBJ2-7 | TRBV6-5 | 15 | . | . | TGTGCCAGCAGTTACTCGAGAGGGAACACCTACGAGCAGTACTTC | CASSYSRGNTYEQYF
TRBJ2-1 | TRBV7-2 | 13 | . | . | TGTGCCAGCAGCTTGGTTCCTATACAGGGCCAATTCTTC | CASSLVPIQGQFF
TRBJ2-7 | TRBV6-5 | 15 | . | . | TGTGCCAGCAGTTACAGCGAAGGAGGTAGATACGAGCAGTACTTC | CASSYSEGGRYEQYF
TRBJ2-5 | TRBV5-8 | 16 | . | TRBD2 | TGTGCCAGCAGCCCGGGACTAGCGGGGGGATCAGAGACCCAGTACTTC | CASSPGLAGGSETQYF
TRBJ1-1 | TRBV30 | 14 | . | . | TGTGCCTGGAGGGGGGCGGGTCGGTCCGAAAAAGCTTTCTTT | CAWRGAGRSEKAFF
TRBJ2-5 | TRBV11-2 | 14 | . | TRBD1 | TGTGCCAGCAGCCTCGGACAGGACCAAGAGACCCAGTACTTC | CASSLGQDQETQYF
TRBJ2-5 | TRBV30 | 14 | . | TRBD1 | TGTGCCTGGGGGACAGGGGGCGGCCAAGAGACCCAGTACTTC | CAWGTGGGQETQYF
TRBJ2-3 | TRBV5-6 | 16 | . | . | TGTGCCAGCAGCTCGAAAACTAAATCTAGCACAGATACGCAGTATTTT | CASSSKTKSSTDTQYF
TRBJ2-5 | TRBV30 | 14 | . | . | TGTGCCTGGAGTGTACAAGGGGGAAGAGAGACCCAGTACTTC | CAWSVQGGRETQYF
TRBJ2-5 | TRBV7-9 | 15 | . | TRBD2 | TGTGCCAGCAGCTCCCGACTAGCGGGGGTGGAGACCCAGTACTTC | CASSSRLAGVETQYF
TRBJ1-2 | TRBV6-4 | 13 | . | . | TGTGCCAGCAGCCAGACAGGCAACTATGGCTACACCTTC | CASSQTGNYGYTF
TRBJ1-3 | TRBV5-4 | 16 | once | . | TGTGCCAGCAGTCCGGGCCCACAGGGAACTGGAAACACCATATATTTT | CASSPGPQGTGNTIYF
TRBJ2-7 | TRBV4-1 | 14 | . | . | TGCGCCAGCAGCCAAGATGACAGAGTCTACGAGCAGTACTTC | CASSQDDRVYEQYF
TRBJ2-2 | TRBV6-5 | 15 | . | . | TGTGCCAGCAGTTACATGGGGCCGGACACCGGGGAGCTGTTTTTT | CASSYMGPDTGELFF
TRBJ2-7 | TRBV5-1 | 15 | . | . | TGCGCCAGCAGCTTGGACGTTGGGCAGATCTACGAGCAGTACTTC | CASSLDVGQIYEQYF
TRBJ1-4 | TRBV30 | 14 | . | . | TGTGCCTGGAGTGTAGCAGGGGCACGCGAAAAACTGTTTTTT | CAWSVAGAREKLFF
TRBJ2-7 | TRBV10-1 | 13 | . | . | TGCGCCAGCAGCGCGGGGACAGCAAACGAGCAGTACTTC | CASSAGTANEQYF
TRBJ2-3 | TRBV5-1 | 15 | . | . | TGCGCCAGCAGCTTGGACCCAACAGGTACAGATACGCAGTATTTT | CASSLDPTGTDTQYF
TRBJ2-6 | TRBV10-1 | 18 | once | . | TGCGCCAGCAGTGAGTCGAGGCAGTTAGACTCTGGGGCCAACGTCCTGACTTTC | CASSESRQLDSGANVLTF
TRBJ1-2 | TRBV4-3 | 16 | . | . | TGCGCCAGCAGCCAGACTGATGGCAGGGCACCTTATGGCTACACCTTC | CASSQTDGRAPYGYTF
TRBJ1-4 | TRBV9 | 19 | . | . | TGTGCCAGCTGTAAGTACAGGAGCAGCGCGATTGCAACTAATGAAAAACTGTTTTTT | CASCKYRSSAIATNEKLFF
TRBJ1-1 | TRBV5-6 | 13 | . | TRBD1 | TGTGCCAGCAGCCGGACAGGGGTTACTGAAGCTTTCTTT | CASSRTGVTEAFF
TRBJ2-1 | TRBV5-1 | 13 | . | . | TGCGCCAGCAGCTTTTCCTCAGGTAATGAGCAGTTCTTC | CASSFSSGNEQFF
TRBJ2-5 | TRBV19 | 13 | . | . | TGTGCCAGTAGTAGACAGTCCGAAGGGACCCAGTACTTC | CASSRQSEGTQYF
TRBJ1-2 | TRBV9 | 15 | . | . | TGTGCCAGCAGCGGAACGAGAGGACAACTCTATGGCTACACCTTC | CASSGTRGQLYGYTF
TRBJ1-6 | TRBV5-4 | 15 | few | TRBD1 | TGTGCCAGCAGCTTGGCTGGACAGGGCTCTTCACCCCTCCACTTT | CASSLAGQGSSPLHF
TRBJ2-7 | TRBV4-1 | 13 | . | TRBD2 | TGCGCCAGCTCGGGAGCGGGGATCTACGAGCAGTACTTC | CASSGAGIYEQYF
TRBJ1-1 | TRBV7-8 | 13 | . | TRBD1 | TGTGCCAGCAGCTGGGACAGATCCACTGAAGCTTTCTTT | CASSWDRSTEAFF
TRBJ1-1 | TRBV7-2 | 15 | few | . | TGTGCCAGCAGCCTACAGACGACAGCGCCCGTTGAAGCTTTCTTT | CASSLQTTAPVEAFF
TRBJ2-1 | TRBV5-1 | 16 | . | TRBD2 | TGCGCCAGCAGCGTTACTAGCGGGGGGCCCTACAATGAGCAGTTCTTC | CASSVTSGGPYNEQFF
TRBJ1-5 | TRBV19 | 15 | . | TRBD1 | TGTGCCAGTAGTATAGCGGGACAGGGAGTACAGCCCCAGCATTTT | CASSIAGQGVQPQHF
TRBJ1-5 | TRBV15 | 14 | few | . | TGTGCCACCAGCCGAGCGGGGACAATCATATCCCAGCATTTT | CATSRAGTIISQHF
TRBJ2-1 | TRBV15 | 18 | . | TRBD2 | TGTGCCACCAGCAGAGAGCTCGCCCGACTAGCGGGGGTCAATGAGCAGTTCTTC | CATSRELARLAGVNEQFF